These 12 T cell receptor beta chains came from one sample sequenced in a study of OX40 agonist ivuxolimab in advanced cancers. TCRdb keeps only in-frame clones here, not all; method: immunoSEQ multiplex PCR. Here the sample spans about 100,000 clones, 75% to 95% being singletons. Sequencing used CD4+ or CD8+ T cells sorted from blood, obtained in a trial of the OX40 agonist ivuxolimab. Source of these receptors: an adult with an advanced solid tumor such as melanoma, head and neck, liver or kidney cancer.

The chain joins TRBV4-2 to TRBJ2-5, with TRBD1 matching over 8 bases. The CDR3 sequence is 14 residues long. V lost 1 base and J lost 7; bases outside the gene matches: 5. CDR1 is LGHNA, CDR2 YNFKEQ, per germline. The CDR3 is CASSQGTGRGTQYF. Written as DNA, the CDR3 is TGTGCCAGCAGCCAAGGGACAGGGCGGGGGACCCAGTACTTC.

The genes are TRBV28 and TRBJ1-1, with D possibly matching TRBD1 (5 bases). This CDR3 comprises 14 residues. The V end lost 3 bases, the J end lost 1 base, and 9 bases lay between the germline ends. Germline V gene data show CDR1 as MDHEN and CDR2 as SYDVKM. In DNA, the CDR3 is TGTGCCAGCAGTTTGTGGCAGGGGAACACTGAAGCTTTCTTT. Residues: CASSLWQGNTEAFF.

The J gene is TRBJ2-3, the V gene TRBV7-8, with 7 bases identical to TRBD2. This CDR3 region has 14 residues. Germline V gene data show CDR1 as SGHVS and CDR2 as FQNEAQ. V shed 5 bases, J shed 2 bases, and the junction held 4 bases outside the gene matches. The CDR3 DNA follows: TGTGCCAGCAGCCGGACTAGAACCACAGATACGCAGTATTTT. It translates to CASSRTRTTDTQYF. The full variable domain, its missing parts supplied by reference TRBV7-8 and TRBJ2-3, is GAGVSQSPRYKVAKRGQDVALRCDPISGHVSLFWYQQALGQGPEFLTYFQNEAQLDKSGLPSDRFFAERPEGSVSTLKIQRTQQEDSAVYLCASSRTRTTDTQYFGPGTRLTVL.

The CDR3 nucleotides read TGCAGCGGTGGAGGATCGAACACTGAAGCTTTCTTT. Encoded protein: CSGGGSNTEAFF. This chain connects TRBV29-1 to TRBJ1-1; no clear D gene. This CDR3 region has 12 residues. The V and J ends lost 7 bases and 1 base respectively, with 10 bases between them. The germline V gene has CDR1 SQVTM and CDR2 ANQGSEA.

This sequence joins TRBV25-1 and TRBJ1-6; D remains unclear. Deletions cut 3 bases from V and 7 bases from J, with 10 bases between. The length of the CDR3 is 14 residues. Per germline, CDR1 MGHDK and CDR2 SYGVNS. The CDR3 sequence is CASSDERRNSPLHF. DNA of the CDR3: TGTGCCAGCAGTGACGAGCGGCGAAATTCACCCCTCCACTTT.

CDR3 residues: CASSWKQATLSGNTIYF. Here the CDR3 DNA reads TGTGCCAGCAGCTGGAAACAGGCGACGCTCTCTGGAAACACCATATATTTT. The J gene is TRBJ1-3, the V gene TRBV5-8, with D possibly being TRBD1 (5 bases). CDR3 length equals 17 residues. CDR1 and CDR2 (germline): SGHTS, YDEGEE. Trimming stripped 3 bases from V and 0 bases from J, with 16 bases between.

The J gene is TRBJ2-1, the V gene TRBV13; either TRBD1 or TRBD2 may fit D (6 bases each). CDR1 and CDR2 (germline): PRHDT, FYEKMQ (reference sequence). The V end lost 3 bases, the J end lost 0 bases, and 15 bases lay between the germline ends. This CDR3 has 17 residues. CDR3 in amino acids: CASSFRRGVSSYNEQFF. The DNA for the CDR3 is TGTGCCAGCAGCTTTCGTAGGGGGGTCAGCTCCTACAATGAGCAGTTCTTC.

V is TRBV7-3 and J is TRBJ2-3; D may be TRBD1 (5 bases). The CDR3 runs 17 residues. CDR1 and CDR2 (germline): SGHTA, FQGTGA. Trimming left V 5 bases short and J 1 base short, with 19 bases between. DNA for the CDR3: TGTGCCAGCAGCCCCTACCTTGGGGCGGCCGGCACAGATACGCAGTATTTT. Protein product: CASSPYLGAAGTDTQYF.

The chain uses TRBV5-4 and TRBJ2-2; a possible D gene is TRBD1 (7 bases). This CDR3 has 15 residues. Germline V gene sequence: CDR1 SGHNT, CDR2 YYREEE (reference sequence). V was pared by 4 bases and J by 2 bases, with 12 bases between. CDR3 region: CASSQGGLNTGELFF. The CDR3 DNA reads TGTGCCAGCAGCCAGGGGGGCCTTAACACCGGGGAGCTGTTTTTT.

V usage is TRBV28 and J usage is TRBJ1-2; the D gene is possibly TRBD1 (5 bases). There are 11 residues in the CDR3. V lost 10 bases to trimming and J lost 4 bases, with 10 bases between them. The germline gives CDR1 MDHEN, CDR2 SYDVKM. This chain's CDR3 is CAIGTAYGYTF. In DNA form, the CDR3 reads TGTGCCATCGGGACCGCCTATGGCTACACCTTC.

CDR3 loop: CASSVAGGVYNEQFF. The CDR3, as DNA: TGTGCCAGCAGCGTAGCGGGAGGTGTTTACAATGAGCAGTTCTTC. The chain joins TRBV6-4 to TRBJ2-1; 10 nucleotides align to TRBD2. The CDR3 sequence is 15 residues long. Trimming took 6 bases from V and 4 from J; bases not matched to a gene: 6. In germline, CDR1 is MRHNA, CDR2 SNTAGT.

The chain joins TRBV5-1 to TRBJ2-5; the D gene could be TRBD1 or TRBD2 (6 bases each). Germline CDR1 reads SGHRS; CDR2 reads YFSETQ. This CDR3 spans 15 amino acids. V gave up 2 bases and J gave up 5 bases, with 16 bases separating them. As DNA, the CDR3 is TGCGCCAGCAGCTTTATAGGAATAGGGGGGGAGACCCAGTACTTC. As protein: CASSFIGIGGETQYF.